This TCR beta chain was observed in a study of T cell changes during pregnancy in multiple sclerosis. Profiling relied on immunoSEQ multiplex PCR, and the TCRdb table lists in-frame clones only, not all of them. In the table there are fewer than 20,000 clones, about 83% of which are singletons. By its share, this clone is medium-sized (0.01 to 0.1%). Germline CDR1 MRHNA, CDR2 SNTAGT. The CDR3 sequence is 15 residues long. Germline trimming cut 2 bases from V and 1 base from J; bases unmatched to any gene: 0. This clonotype was obtained from a female donor with multiple sclerosis, enrolled in a pregnancy study. The chain links TRBV6-4 to TRBJ2-3, with 10 bases aligning to TRBD1. This specimen consisted of CD8+ T cells from peripheral blood mononuclear cells, obtained after pregnancy. Written as DNA, the CDR3 is TGTGCCAGCAGTGACGGGACAGGGGGCACAGATACGCAGTATTTT. This encodes CASSDGTGGTDTQYF.